One T cell receptor beta chain is described in this entry. The V segment lost 2 bases and the J segment 6 bases; nucleotides outside the gene matches: 9. CDR1 SGHTA and CDR2 FQGNSA come from the germline V gene. The CDR3 has 16 residues. This entry comes from a study of blood T cell repertoires in COVID-19. In the original analysis: Reference gene primer amplification gave estimated nucleated cell counts. The data were produced by immunoSEQ multiplex PCR, yet TCRdb's version contains in-frame clones alone and is incomplete. The D gene and trimming were derived from the DNA, and the V and J assignments and clone size from that table. Of 65,000 to 95,000 clones in the sample, around nine tenths were seen once.

The rearrangement uses TRBV7-2 and TRBJ2-1; 8 bases map to TRBD2. The sample was peripheral blood. The receptor was derived from a man aged 25 to 40 with acute or convalescent COVID-19. CDR3 sequence reads: CASSLRSGSGGNEQFF. The CDR3, as DNA: TGTGCCAGCAGCTTACGGAGCGGGAGCGGGGGCAATGAGCAGTTCTTC.